These 18 T cell receptor beta chains share one sample of origin, sequenced in a study of blood T cell repertoires in COVID-19. Clones were read by immunoSEQ multiplex PCR, and TCRdb kept only the in-frame ones, dropping some. The sample shows 170,000 or so clones, 84% of them seen only once. Material for sequencing was peripheral blood. The receptors were sampled from a man between 18 and 35 years old with active or convalescent COVID-19.

This chain connects TRBV6-2 or TRBV6-3 to TRBJ2-6, with TRBD1 matching 9 bases. The CDR3 runs 16 residues. Germline CDR1 MNHEY, CDR2 SVGEGT. Trimming removed 5 bases from V and 2 bases from J; junction bases left unmatched: 4. The CDR3 bases are TGTGCCAGCAGTCAACAGGGGGCGGCTGGGGCCAACGTCCTGACTTTC. This gives the protein CASSQQGAAGANVLTF.

V gene TRBV18 combines with J gene TRBJ1-3; D is unresolved. Looked up from germline, CDR1 is KGHSH and CDR2 is LQKENI. The CDR3 has 16 amino acids. Trimming took off 0 bases at V and 0 bases at J, with 9 bases between the two ends. CDR3 in amino acids: CASSPPGRSSGNTIYF. The CDR3 DNA reads TGTGCCAGCTCACCACCTGGCAGAAGCTCTGGAAACACCATATATTTT.

V is TRBV28 and J is TRBJ1-4; 8 nucleotides align to TRBD1. This CDR3 is 15 amino acids long. After removal of 6 bases from V and 7 bases from J, the junction contained 10 bases not matched to a gene. Germline V gene sequence: CDR1 MDHEN, CDR2 SYDVKM. The chain's CDR3 is CASRDDRGRGEKLFF. DNA for the CDR3: TGTGCCAGCAGAGACGACAGGGGTAGAGGTGAAAAACTGTTTTTT. Full variable domain (missing parts from reference TRBV28 and TRBJ1-4): DVKVTQSSRYLVKRTGEKVFLECVQDMDHENMFWYRQDPGLGLRLIYFSYDVKMKEKGDIPEGYSVSREKKERFSLILESASTNQTSMYLCASRDDRGRGEKLFFGSGTQLSVL.

The rearrangement links TRBV25-1 to TRBJ1-1, with D possibly matching TRBD1 (6 bases). The CDR3 loop spans 16 amino acids. Trimming shortened V by 2 bases and J by 1 base, and 14 bases separated the two germline ends. Germline assignment: CDR1 MGHDK and CDR2 SYGVNS. The CDR3 region is CASSERGTGPNTEAFF. The CDR3 DNA reads as TGTGCCAGCAGTGAAAGAGGAACAGGGCCGAACACTGAAGCTTTCTTT. Using reference TRBV25-1 and TRBJ1-1 for the parts outside the CDR3, the full variable domain is EADIYQTPRYLVIGTGKKITLECSQTMGHDKMYWYQQDPGMELHLIHYSYGVNSTEKGDLSSESTVSRIRTEHFPLTLESARPSHTSQYLCASSERGTGPNTEAFFGQGTRLTVV.

V is TRBV29-1 and J is TRBJ1-2; D possibly corresponds to TRBD1 (6 bases). This CDR3 has 13 amino acids. CDR1 SQVTM and CDR2 ANQGSEA come from the germline V gene. Trimming took 3 bases from V and 5 from J, leaving 13 bases between them. The chain's CDR3 is CSVERPGAYGYTF. In DNA, the CDR3 is TGCAGCGTTGAGAGGCCAGGGGCTTATGGCTACACCTTC.

This clone was seen only a few times. The chain employs TRBV6-1 and TRBJ2-3, with 11 bases that match TRBD2. The germline gives CDR1 MNHNS, CDR2 SASEGT. This CDR3 is 15 amino acids long. The V and J ends lost 4 bases and 4 bases, in that order; junction bases with no gene match: 4. The CDR3 bases are TGTGCCAGCAGTGGAGCTAGCGGGGGGCCAGATACGCAGTATTTT. Its translation is CASSGASGGPDTQYF.

CDR3 loop: CASSYSRMGAYGYTF. CDR3 in DNA: TGTGCCAGCAGTTACTCCCGTATGGGGGCGTATGGCTACACCTTC. V is TRBV6-2 or TRBV6-3 and J is TRBJ1-2, with D maybe TRBD1 (6 bases). CDR3 size: 15 residues. V lost 0 bases and J 5 bases, leaving 13 bases between the germline ends. In germline, CDR1 is MNHEY, CDR2 SVGEGT.

This chain connects TRBV12-3 or TRBV12-4 to TRBJ2-7; D is possibly TRBD1 (5 bases). The V end lost 5 bases, the J end lost 3 bases, and 8 bases lay between the germline ends. The CDR3 spans 12 residues. The CDR3 here is CASSEQVYEQYF. For the CDR3, the DNA is TGTGCCAGCAGTGAACAGGTCTACGAGCAGTACTTC.

The rearrangement links TRBV27 to TRBJ2-3; 10 positions agree with TRBD2. The ends lost 3 bases at V and 0 bases at J; junction bases unmatched: 3. The germline V gene has CDR1 MNHEY and CDR2 SMNVEV (reference sequence). The CDR3 has 16 amino acids. CDR3 bases: TGTGCCAGCAGTTTTATAGCGGGGGGAAGCACAGATACGCAGTATTTT. Amino acids: CASSFIAGGSTDTQYF.

This clone was recorded only once. The chain has TRBV7-6 and TRBJ2-5, with 7 bases fitting TRBD1. With 2 bases clipped from V and 5 bases from J, the junction kept 11 bases outside the gene matches. The germline V gene encodes CDR1 SGHVS and CDR2 FNYEAQ. This CDR3 is 16 amino acids long. CDR3 protein: CASSLRGGPLSETQYF. The CDR3 bases are TGTGCCAGCAGCTTAAGAGGGGGCCCTCTGAGTGAGACCCAGTACTTC.

This clone has just one count. At one of its ends the junction is not consistent with the germline gene, which may arise from a read error. This CDR3 is CASREAGALSTDTQYF. In DNA, the CDR3 is TGTGCCAGCAGGGAAGCGGGGGCCTTGAGCACAGATACGCAGTATTTT. The chain has TRBV6-1 and TRBJ2-3; 8 nucleotides agree with TRBD2. Germline lookup yields CDR1 MNHNS and CDR2 SASEGT. This CDR3 is built from 16 residues.

The V and J genes are TRBV9 and TRBJ2-1; no clear D gene. Germline CDR1 reads SGDLS; CDR2 reads YYNGEE. The V gene lost 0 bases and the J gene lost 5 bases, with 12 bases spanning the gap. This CDR3 is built from 15 residues. The CDR3 loop reads CASSVAVWSNNEQFF. In nucleotides, the CDR3 is TGTGCCAGCAGCGTAGCCGTGTGGAGTAACAATGAGCAGTTCTTC.

The chain is built from TRBV3-1 (or the pseudogene TRBV3-2) and TRBJ2-7; 9 bases line up with TRBD1. This CDR3 comprises 14 residues. V shed 5 bases and J 1 base; nucleotides not matched to a gene: 3. CDR1 and CDR2 (germline): LGHDT, YNNKEL (reference sequence). In DNA form, the CDR3 reads TGTGCCAGCAGCTACGGACAGGGGTCCTACGAGCAGTACTTC. As protein: CASSYGQGSYEQYF.

The chain joins TRBV18 to TRBJ2-1; the D gene is possibly TRBD2 (6 bases). This CDR3 spans 14 amino acids. CDR1 and CDR2 from the germline V gene are KGHSH and LQKENI. The V end lost 8 bases, the J end lost 0 bases, and 11 bases lay between the germline ends. CDR3 DNA: TGTGCCAGCCGGCGGGACTCCTCCTACAATGAGCAGTTCTTC. Amino acids: CASRRDSSYNEQFF.

The chain couples TRBV7-2 to TRBJ2-2; 8 bases map to TRBD2. Per germline, CDR1 SGHTA and CDR2 FQGNSA. The CDR3 covers 17 residues. Germline trimming cut 1 base from V and 1 base from J; bases unmatched to any gene: 5. CDR3 sequence: CASSLVGTRRNTGELFF. In DNA form, the CDR3 reads TGTGCCAGCAGCTTAGTAGGGACTAGAAGGAACACCGGGGAGCTGTTTTTT.

J is TRBJ2-1 and V is TRBV19; possibly TRBD2 for D (6 bases). The CDR3 loop spans 16 amino acids. V was clipped by 9 bases and J by 1 base, with 19 bases between them. Germline loops: CDR1 LNHDA, CDR2 SQIVND (reference sequence). In DNA, the CDR3 is TGTGCCAGCACTCAGGGACTTAAAGGGTCCTACAATGAGCAGTTCTTC. It encodes CASTQGLKGSYNEQFF.

The CDR3, as DNA: TGTGCCAGCAGCGTGATACAGGGGAGCGAGCAGTACTTC. It codes for CASSVIQGSEQYF. The J gene is TRBJ2-7, the V gene TRBV11-3; 7 bases agree with TRBD1. V was clipped by 5 bases and J by 6 bases; unmatched bases: 7. CDR3 length: 13 residues. Looked up from germline, CDR1 is SGHNT and CDR2 is YENEEA.

This clone occurred a few times. This chain joins TRBV18 and TRBJ1-2; tentatively, D is TRBD1 (6 bases). Germline V gene lookup returns CDR1 KGHSH and CDR2 LQKENI. The CDR3 is made up of 16 amino acids. V lost 4 bases to trimming and J lost 2 bases, with 17 bases between them. In DNA, the CDR3 is TGTGCCAGCTCACTCTATACTAGCGGGGGCAACTATGGCTACACCTTC. Amino acid sequence: CASSLYTSGGNYGYTF.